This is a list of T cell receptor beta chains from one sample in a study of cytomegalovirus exposure and HLA in healthy donors. The method was immunoSEQ multiplex PCR; TCRdb's version includes in-frame clones alone and lacks a portion of them. The sample has about 200,000 clones; approximately 80% are singletons. Sequenced sample: PBMCs. These receptors were obtained from a man aged 45 to 65 in good health and CMV-seronegative. Each CDR3 is given with its conserved first and last residue. D genes are given only for firm matches. Clone size is not always given. Where it is, it says once, few, many or a class for expanded clones.

J gene: TRBJ2-1; clone size: .; D gene: TRBD2; V gene: TRBV2; CDR3 protein: CATGGSSYNEQFF; CDR3 DNA: TGTGCCACCGGGGGGAGCTCCTACAATGAGCAGTTCTTC
J gene: TRBJ2-2; clone size: .; D gene: .; V gene: TRBV28; CDR3 protein: CASSLPVGGANTGELFF; CDR3 DNA: TGTGCCAGCAGTCTCCCTGTAGGCGGGGCGAACACCGGGGAGCTGTTTTTT
J gene: TRBJ2-2; clone size: .; D gene: .; V gene: TRBV7-9; CDR3 protein: CASSLELGPLGELFF; CDR3 DNA: TGTGCCAGCAGCTTAGAACTAGGTCCCCTCGGGGAGCTGTTTTTT
J gene: TRBJ2-1; clone size: .; D gene: TRBD2; V gene: TRBV30; CDR3 protein: CAWSAGQTSGAYNEQFF; CDR3 DNA: TGTGCCTGGAGTGCCGGTCAGACTAGCGGGGCCTACAATGAGCAGTTCTTC
J gene: TRBJ2-7; clone size: .; D gene: .; V gene: TRBV19; CDR3 protein: CASSIDGRGGYEQYF; CDR3 DNA: TGTGCCAGTAGTATAGATGGAAGAGGGGGCTACGAGCAGTACTTC
J gene: TRBJ2-5; clone size: few; D gene: TRBD1; V gene: TRBV5-1; CDR3 protein: CASLAWTGGRETQYF; CDR3 DNA: TGCGCCAGCCTCGCGTGGACAGGGGGCCGGGAGACCCAGTACTTC
J gene: TRBJ2-7; clone size: .; D gene: TRBD1; V gene: TRBV28; CDR3 protein: CASLGAPGQISYEQYF; CDR3 DNA: TGTGCCAGCCTTGGCGCCCCGGGACAGATCTCCTACGAGCAGTACTTC
J gene: TRBJ2-5; clone size: .; D gene: .; V gene: TRBV27; CDR3 protein: CASSLSPHQETQYF; CDR3 DNA: TGTGCCAGCAGTTTATCGCCACATCAAGAGACCCAGTACTTC
J gene: TRBJ1-1; clone size: once; D gene: TRBD1; V gene: TRBV2; CDR3 protein: CASSPPGQGAQSTEAFF; CDR3 DNA: TGTGCCAGCAGTCCCCCGGGACAGGGGGCGCAAAGTACTGAAGCTTTCTTT
J gene: TRBJ2-7; clone size: .; D gene: TRBD2; V gene: TRBV5-4; CDR3 protein: CASSWEGYEQYF; CDR3 DNA: TGTGCCAGCAGCTGGGAGGGCTACGAGCAGTACTTC
J gene: TRBJ1-2; clone size: .; D gene: .; V gene: TRBV5-6; CDR3 protein: CASSPGNFYGYTF; CDR3 DNA: TGTGCCAGCAGCCCCGGGAACTTCTATGGCTACACCTTC
J gene: TRBJ1-1; clone size: .; D gene: .; V gene: TRBV6-4; CDR3 protein: CASSATENTEAFF; CDR3 DNA: TGTGCCAGCAGTGCGACAGAGAACACTGAAGCTTTCTTT
J gene: TRBJ1-1; clone size: .; D gene: .; V gene: TRBV29-1; CDR3 protein: CSVGQGPNTEAFF; CDR3 DNA: TGCAGCGTTGGCCAGGGCCCGAACACTGAAGCTTTCTTT
J gene: TRBJ2-6; clone size: .; D gene: TRBD2; V gene: TRBV4-1; CDR3 protein: CASSQRAARTAGGPSGANVLTF; CDR3 DNA: TGCGCCAGCAGCCAAAGGGCGGCCAGAACAGCGGGAGGGCCTTCTGGGGCCAACGTCCTGACTTTC
J gene: TRBJ2-7; clone size: .; D gene: .; V gene: TRBV28; CDR3 protein: CASSLSLYEQYF; CDR3 DNA: TGTGCCAGCAGTTTATCCCTGTACGAGCAGTACTTC
J gene: TRBJ2-6; clone size: once; D gene: .; V gene: TRBV7-2; CDR3 protein: CASSPGQANVLTF; CDR3 DNA: TGTGCCAGCAGCCCGGGACAGGCCAACGTCCTGACTTTC
J gene: TRBJ2-5; clone size: few; D gene: .; V gene: TRBV6-6; CDR3 protein: CASSPKGRGRGETQYF; CDR3 DNA: TGTGCCAGCAGTCCCAAAGGCAGGGGTAGAGGGGAGACCCAGTACTTC
J gene: TRBJ1-2; clone size: few; D gene: TRBD1; V gene: TRBV5-1; CDR3 protein: CASSLDRGYGYTF; CDR3 DNA: TGCGCCAGCAGCTTGGACAGGGGCTATGGCTACACCTTC
J gene: TRBJ2-1; clone size: .; D gene: TRBD2; V gene: TRBV7-3; CDR3 protein: CASSTTGGLVNEQFF; CDR3 DNA: TGTGCCAGCAGCACGACTGGGGGACTAGTCAATGAGCAGTTCTTC
J gene: TRBJ2-3; clone size: .; D gene: TRBD2; V gene: TRBV5-4; CDR3 protein: CASSLGTSGPLTDTQYF; CDR3 DNA: TGTGCCAGCAGCTTGGGGACTAGCGGTCCGCTCACAGATACGCAGTATTTT
J gene: TRBJ2-5; clone size: once; D gene: .; V gene: TRBV25-1; CDR3 protein: CASSEPFNRRTQETQYF; CDR3 DNA: TGTGCCAGCAGTGAGCCATTCAACAGGAGAACCCAAGAGACCCAGTACTTC
J gene: TRBJ2-3; clone size: few; D gene: .; V gene: TRBV2; CDR3 protein: CASSASTDTQYF; CDR3 DNA: TGTGCCAGCAGTGCTAGCACAGATACGCAGTATTTT
J gene: TRBJ2-1; clone size: .; D gene: TRBD2; V gene: TRBV6-1; CDR3 protein: CASSEGLAGPMFF; CDR3 DNA: TGTGCCAGCAGTGAAGGACTAGCGGGGCCCATGTTCTTC
J gene: TRBJ1-5; clone size: .; D gene: .; V gene: TRBV27; CDR3 protein: CASSFSRFGDSNQPQHF; CDR3 DNA: TGTGCCAGCAGTTTCTCCAGGTTCGGGGATAGCAATCAGCCCCAGCATTTT
J gene: TRBJ2-5; clone size: .; D gene: TRBD1; V gene: TRBV6-5; CDR3 protein: CASSYGGAGGGETQYF; CDR3 DNA: TGTGCCAGCAGTTACGGCGGGGCAGGGGGCGGCGAGACCCAGTACTTC
J gene: TRBJ2-5; clone size: .; D gene: TRBD2; V gene: TRBV5-6; CDR3 protein: CASSLRREGEETQYF; CDR3 DNA: TGTGCCAGCAGCTTAAGGAGGGAGGGCGAAGAGACCCAGTACTTC
J gene: TRBJ1-4; clone size: .; D gene: .; V gene: TRBV7-2; CDR3 protein: CASSYIKNEKLFF; CDR3 DNA: TGTGCCAGCAGCTACATCAAGAATGAAAAACTGTTTTTT
J gene: TRBJ1-4; clone size: .; D gene: .; V gene: TRBV28; CDR3 protein: CASSLLGGPNEKLFF; CDR3 DNA: TGTGCCAGCAGTTTATTGGGCGGGCCTAATGAAAAACTGTTTTTT
J gene: TRBJ2-7; clone size: .; D gene: .; V gene: TRBV11-2; CDR3 protein: CASSLELQPMHEQYF; CDR3 DNA: TGTGCCAGCAGCTTAGAACTCCAACCGATGCACGAGCAGTACTTC
J gene: TRBJ2-5; clone size: .; D gene: .; V gene: TRBV6-6; CDR3 protein: CASRKQEILQETQYF; CDR3 DNA: TGTGCCAGCAGGAAACAGGAGATCCTACAAGAGACCCAGTACTTC
J gene: TRBJ1-6; clone size: .; D gene: TRBD1; V gene: TRBV27; CDR3 protein: CASSFSDRGQSPLHF; CDR3 DNA: TGTGCCAGCAGTTTCTCCGACAGGGGGCAATCACCCCTCCACTTT
J gene: TRBJ1-4; clone size: once; D gene: TRBD1; V gene: TRBV30; CDR3 protein: CAWSVDDRGRGEKLFF; CDR3 DNA: TGTGCCTGGAGTGTCGATGACAGGGGAAGGGGTGAAAAACTGTTTTTT
J gene: TRBJ2-1; clone size: .; D gene: .; V gene: TRBV9; CDR3 protein: CASSVRGLHNEQFF; CDR3 DNA: TGTGCCAGCAGCGTGAGGGGACTGCACAATGAGCAGTTCTTC
J gene: TRBJ2-7; clone size: .; D gene: TRBD1; V gene: TRBV27; CDR3 protein: CASSFQGTGSYEQYF; CDR3 DNA: TGTGCCAGCAGTTTCCAAGGGACAGGGTCCTACGAGCAGTACTTC
J gene: TRBJ2-2; clone size: .; D gene: TRBD2; V gene: TRBV7-9; CDR3 protein: CASSLVLAGDNTGELFF; CDR3 DNA: TGTGCCAGCAGCTTAGTACTAGCGGGAGACAACACCGGGGAGCTGTTTTTT
J gene: TRBJ1-5; clone size: .; D gene: TRBD1; V gene: TRBV6-5; CDR3 protein: CASSPGQGNQPQHF; CDR3 DNA: TGTGCCAGCAGTCCCGGACAGGGCAATCAGCCCCAGCATTTT
J gene: TRBJ2-7; clone size: .; D gene: TRBD1; V gene: TRBV27; CDR3 protein: CASCCPPSNRGKQYF; CDR3 DNA: TGTGCCAGCTGTTGCCCCCCATCAAACAGGGGGAAGCAGTACTTC
J gene: TRBJ1-3; clone size: .; D gene: .; V gene: TRBV4-1; CDR3 protein: CASSQDSHSSGNTIYF; CDR3 DNA: TGCGCCAGCAGCCAAGATAGCCATTCCTCTGGAAACACCATATATTTT
J gene: TRBJ2-1; clone size: .; D gene: TRBD2; V gene: TRBV28; CDR3 protein: CASSQLAGGDNEQFF; CDR3 DNA: TGTGCCAGCAGCCAACTAGCGGGCGGAGACAATGAGCAGTTCTTC
J gene: TRBJ2-5; clone size: once; D gene: TRBD1; V gene: TRBV27; CDR3 protein: CASSSRTGVRETQYF; CDR3 DNA: TGTGCCAGCAGTTCCCGGACAGGGGTTCGAGAGACCCAGTACTTC
J gene: TRBJ1-2; clone size: .; D gene: .; V gene: TRBV7-9; CDR3 protein: CASRAPLRGYGYTF; CDR3 DNA: TGTGCCAGCAGGGCCCCATTGCGGGGCTATGGCTACACCTTC
J gene: TRBJ2-7; clone size: .; D gene: .; V gene: TRBV10-3; CDR3 protein: CAISEMGGNYEQYF; CDR3 DNA: TGTGCCATCAGTGAGATGGGCGGGAACTACGAGCAGTACTTC
J gene: TRBJ1-1; clone size: .; D gene: .; V gene: TRBV5-5; CDR3 protein: CASSFTGSEAFF; CDR3 DNA: TGTGCCAGCAGCTTTACAGGCAGTGAAGCTTTCTTT
J gene: TRBJ1-2; clone size: .; D gene: TRBD1; V gene: TRBV6-1; CDR3 protein: CASRDRDSIGYTF; CDR3 DNA: TGTGCCAGCAGAGACCGGGACAGTATTGGCTACACCTTC
J gene: TRBJ2-7; clone size: .; D gene: TRBD2; V gene: TRBV11-3; CDR3 protein: CASMPGPGGRSSYEQYF; CDR3 DNA: TGTGCCAGCATGCCGGGACCGGGAGGGAGGAGCTCCTACGAGCAGTACTTC
J gene: TRBJ1-1; clone size: .; D gene: TRBD1; V gene: TRBV20-1; CDR3 protein: CSAFPDREAFF; CDR3 DNA: TGCAGTGCATTTCCGGACAGGGAAGCTTTCTTT
J gene: TRBJ1-6; clone size: .; D gene: .; V gene: TRBV30; CDR3 protein: CAWSLGEKRPLHF; CDR3 DNA: TGTGCCTGGAGCCTGGGTGAGAAGCGGCCCCTCCACTTT
J gene: TRBJ2-3; clone size: .; D gene: .; V gene: TRBV5-1; CDR3 protein: CASSPGSSDTQYF; CDR3 DNA: TGCGCCAGCAGCCCGGGATCTTCAGATACGCAGTATTTT
J gene: TRBJ2-1; clone size: .; D gene: .; V gene: TRBV5-1; CDR3 protein: CASRDFSSYNEQFF; CDR3 DNA: TGCGCCAGCAGGGACTTTAGCTCCTACAATGAGCAGTTCTTC
J gene: TRBJ2-3; clone size: .; D gene: .; V gene: TRBV19; CDR3 protein: CASSAADSSGGDTQYF; CDR3 DNA: TGTGCCAGTAGTGCCGCCGACAGCTCCGGGGGAGATACGCAGTATTTT
J gene: TRBJ2-5; clone size: .; D gene: .; V gene: TRBV25-1; CDR3 protein: CASSDPSRGLQETQYF; CDR3 DNA: TGTGCCAGCAGTGACCCCAGCAGGGGCCTCCAAGAGACCCAGTACTTC
J gene: TRBJ2-5; clone size: .; D gene: .; V gene: TRBV2; CDR3 protein: CASSETGRGEYF; CDR3 DNA: TGTGCCAGCAGTGAGACGGGCAGGGGAGAGTACTTC
J gene: TRBJ2-1; clone size: few; D gene: .; V gene: TRBV6-6; CDR3 protein: CASSYSQRNEQFF; CDR3 DNA: TGTGCCAGCAGTTACTCTCAACGGAATGAGCAGTTCTTC
J gene: TRBJ1-5; clone size: .; D gene: .; V gene: TRBV18; CDR3 protein: CASSPQGPLTNQPQHF; CDR3 DNA: TGTGCCAGCTCACCACAGGGGCCGCTTACTAATCAGCCCCAGCATTTT
J gene: TRBJ2-2; clone size: .; D gene: .; V gene: TRBV30; CDR3 protein: CAWNRAYTGELFF; CDR3 DNA: TGTGCCTGGAACAGGGCCTACACCGGGGAGCTGTTTTTT
J gene: TRBJ2-5; clone size: .; D gene: TRBD1; V gene: TRBV7-7; CDR3 protein: CASSPPGQGLIPETQYF; CDR3 DNA: TGTGCTAGCAGCCCCCCCGGACAGGGGTTGATTCCAGAGACCCAGTACTTC
J gene: TRBJ2-2; clone size: .; D gene: .; V gene: TRBV5-1; CDR3 protein: CASSLAPGVDTGELFF; CDR3 DNA: TGCGCCAGCAGCTTGGCCCCGGGAGTAGACACCGGGGAGCTGTTTTTT
J gene: TRBJ2-3; clone size: few; D gene: TRBD2; V gene: TRBV7-9; CDR3 protein: CASSLVSSGSTDTQYF; CDR3 DNA: TGTGCCAGCAGCTTAGTGTCTAGCGGTAGCACAGATACGCAGTATTTT
J gene: TRBJ1-4; clone size: .; D gene: .; V gene: TRBV27; CDR3 protein: CASSFRRDNEKLFF; CDR3 DNA: TGTGCCAGCAGTTTTAGGAGGGATAATGAAAAACTGTTTTTT
J gene: TRBJ1-2; clone size: .; D gene: .; V gene: TRBV28; CDR3 protein: CASSLGHPTAGYTF; CDR3 DNA: TGTGCCAGCAGCCTAGGACATCCTACTGCCGGCTACACCTTC